These T cell receptor beta chains were read from a single sample in a study of blood T cell repertoires in COVID-19. Clones were sequenced by immunoSEQ multiplex PCR, and TCRdb holds only the in-frame ones, with some missing. The sample contains around 20,000 clones, around 87% of which appear only once. The specimen sequenced was peripheral blood. The receptors originated from a human donor in a cohort sampled during active COVID-19. The CDR3 runs from the conserved cysteine through the conserved F or W. Each record gives: clone size, V gene, CDR3 length, J gene, D gene, CDR3 DNA, CDR3 protein. D genes are given only for firm matches. Size is stated for part of the rows, as once, few or many counts, or as a class when the clone is expanded.

medium-sized,TRBV2,13,TRBJ2-2,-,TGTGCCAGCAGTGTTGCGGCTGGCGGGGAGCTGTTTTTT,CASSVAAGGELFF
-,TRBV30,13,TRBJ2-7,TRBD1,TGTGCCTCCTCCCCGGGACAGACCTACGAGCAGTACTTC,CASSPGQTYEQYF
-,TRBV28,15,TRBJ1-2,-,TGTGCCAGCAGTTCGGACTCGGGGGGGATCTATGGCTACACCTTC,CASSSDSGGIYGYTF
few,TRBV2,15,TRBJ1-5,TRBD1,TGTGCCAGCAGTTCCCGACAGGGTGGCAATCAGCCCCAGCATTTT,CASSSRQGGNQPQHF
-,TRBV14,12,TRBJ2-1,-,TGTGCCAGCAGCCAAGATAAAACTAGACTGTTCTTC,CASSQDKTRLFF
few,TRBV7-2,17,TRBJ2-7,-,TGTGCCAGCAGCTTACCCCCTACAGGGATCATCACCTACGAGCAGTACTTC,CASSLPPTGIITYEQYF
-,TRBV7-2,16,TRBJ2-5,TRBD2,TGTGCCAGCAGCTTAGCCGGGACTAGCGGGACAGAGACCCAGTACTTC,CASSLAGTSGTETQYF
once,TRBV2,11,TRBJ2-7,-,TGTGCCAGCAGGACAACCTACGAGCAGTACTTC,CASRTTYEQYF
-,TRBV4-3,15,TRBJ2-3,-,TGCGCCAGCAGCCAAGAAGCCAGCAGGGGCTTCGAGCAGTATTTT,CASSQEASRGFEQYF
-,TRBV5-1,14,TRBJ2-5,-,TGCGCCAGCAGCTTGGGTCTGAGCCAAGAGACCCAGTACTTC,CASSLGLSQETQYF
-,TRBV19,16,TRBJ2-2,-,TGTGCCAGTAAGGAGGGACTGGGATTGAACACCGGGGAGCTGTTTTTT,CASKEGLGLNTGELFF
-,TRBV4-1,13,TRBJ1-5,-,TGCGCCAGCAGCCAAGAACGGAGGCAGCCCCAGCATTTT,CASSQERRQPQHF
-,TRBV4-1,14,TRBJ1-1,-,TGCGCCAGCAGCCAAGTGGGAGTGAACACTGAAGCTTTCTTT,CASSQVGVNTEAFF
few,TRBV24-1,15,TRBJ2-2,-,TGTGCCACCAGTGGGCTAGCGCCGAACACCGGGGAGCTGTTTTTT,CATSGLAPNTGELFF
-,TRBV19,13,TRBJ2-3,-,TGTGCCAGTAGTATCCCTAGCACAGATACGCAGTATTTT,CASSIPSTDTQYF
-,TRBV25-1,12,TRBJ2-3,-,TGTGCCAGTCTCTCCCGCACAGATACGCAGTATTTT,CASLSRTDTQYF
-,TRBV19,14,TRBJ1-2,-,TGTGCCAGTAAGGCCCGGGGGGAGTTCTATGGCTACACCTTC,CASKARGEFYGYTF
-,TRBV9,13,TRBJ2-5,-,TGTGCCAGCAGCGTAGACAGGTGGGAGACCCAGTACTTC,CASSVDRWETQYF
-,TRBV6-2/TRBV6-3,15,TRBJ1-5,-,TGTGCCAGCAGTTACGCGCAATATAGCAATCAGCCCCAGCATTTT,CASSYAQYSNQPQHF